The source of this T cell receptor beta chain is a study of blood T cell repertoires in COVID-19. The CDR3 is made up of 15 amino acids. The trim removed 4 bases at V and 0 bases at J, leaving 6 bases unmatched. CDR1 and CDR2 from the germline V gene are SQVTM and ANQGSEA. The data were produced by immunoSEQ multiplex PCR, yet TCRdb's version contains in-frame clones alone and is incomplete. This table has about 110,000 clones, around 78% appearing once. The J gene is TRBJ1-1, the V gene TRBV29-1; TRBD1 matches 9 bases. Sequenced sample: peripheral blood. This receptor was taken from a man of 80 years or more with COVID-19, enrolled during active disease. Here the CDR3 DNA reads TGCAGCGTTGGGCCGGGACAGGGAATGAACACTGAAGCTTTCTTT. Translated: CSVGPGQGMNTEAFF.